These T cell receptor beta chains were read from a single sample in a study of blood T cell repertoires in COVID-19. Data came from immunoSEQ multiplex PCR; TCRdb stores just in-frame clones and leaves some out. The sample records about 210,000 clones, 85% to 90% being singletons. Sample: peripheral blood. The receptors were gathered from a woman aged 65 to 85 with acute or convalescent COVID-19. The CDR3 runs from the conserved cysteine through the conserved F or W. The D gene is left open where the match is weak. Clone size appears in some rows only: once, few, many, or a class for an expanded clone.

d_call j_call clone_size v_call cdr3_nt cdr3_aa
. TRBJ2-7 . TRBV28 TGTGCCAGCACCCTTTTTAACGAGCAGTACTTC CASTLFNEQYF
TRBD2 TRBJ2-3 . TRBV6-6 TGTGCCAGCAGGATTAGCGGGGGCCGAATAGATACGCAGTATTTT CASRISGGRIDTQYF
TRBD1 TRBJ2-7 . TRBV29-1 TGCAGCGTAAGGACAGGCCCCTACGAGCAGTACTTC CSVRTGPYEQYF
TRBD1 TRBJ2-7 . TRBV5-1 TGCGCCAGCAGCTTCGGGACAGCTCAGCCATACGAGCAGTACTTC CASSFGTAQPYEQYF
TRBD1 TRBJ2-7 . TRBV10-3 TGTGCCATCAGATTGACAGGGACCTCCTACGAGCAGTACTTC CAIRLTGTSYEQYF
. TRBJ1-2 . TRBV12-5 TGTGCTAGTGGTTTTCGGTCGAACAGGGATGGCTACACCTTC CASGFRSNRDGYTF
TRBD1 TRBJ1-1 . TRBV7-8 TGTGCCAGCACCCTCAGGGGGAGGCCTTTCTTT CASTLRGRPFF
. TRBJ1-6 . TRBV3-1/TRBV3-2 TGTGCCAGCAGCCAGATGACACGTAATTCACCCCTCCACTTT CASSQMTRNSPLHF
TRBD1 TRBJ2-5 . TRBV18 TGTGCCAGCTCACCGACAGGGCGTCGAGAGACCCAGTACTTC CASSPTGRRETQYF
. TRBJ2-3 once TRBV28 TGTGCCAGCAGTCTAGGGGGACTAAGCACAGATACGCAGTATTTT CASSLGGLSTDTQYF
TRBD1 TRBJ1-5 . TRBV19 TGTGCCAGTAGTGTGACAGGGAGTAGCAATCAGCCCCAGCATTTT CASSVTGSSNQPQHF
. TRBJ1-1 . TRBV5-5 TGTGCCAGCAGCTTGGCAGGTAGGAGGGCGACCACTGAAGCTTTCTTT CASSLAGRRATTEAFF
TRBD1 TRBJ1-4 . TRBV27 TGTGCCAGCAGTTTATCATCAAATAGCAGACAGGGCGGGAATGAAAAACTGTTTTTT CASSLSSNSRQGGNEKLFF
. TRBJ1-5 once TRBV7-8 TGTGCCAGCAGCTTAGCGGACAGTCGCAATCAGCCCCAGCATTTT CASSLADSRNQPQHF
TRBD1 TRBJ2-2 once TRBV5-4 TGTGCCAGCAGCTGGACAGGGGGAACCGGGGAGCTGTTTTTT CASSWTGGTGELFF
. TRBJ1-2 . TRBV5-1 TGCGCCAGCAGCTTGGACAATGGGGGGAACTATGGCTACACCTTC CASSLDNGGNYGYTF
. TRBJ1-5 . TRBV6-1 TGTGCCAGCAGTGAAACTCATTTGAATCAGCCCCAGCATTTT CASSETHLNQPQHF